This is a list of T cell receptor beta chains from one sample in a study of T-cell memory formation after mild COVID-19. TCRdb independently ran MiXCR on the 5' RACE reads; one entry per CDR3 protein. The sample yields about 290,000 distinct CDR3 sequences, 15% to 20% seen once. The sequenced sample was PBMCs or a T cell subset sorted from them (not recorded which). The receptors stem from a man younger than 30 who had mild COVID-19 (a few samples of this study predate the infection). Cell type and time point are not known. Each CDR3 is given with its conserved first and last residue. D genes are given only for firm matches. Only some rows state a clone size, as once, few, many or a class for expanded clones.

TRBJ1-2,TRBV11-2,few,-,TGTGCCAGCAGCTTAGATCAGGAGTCGGGCTACACCTTC,CASSLDQESGYTF
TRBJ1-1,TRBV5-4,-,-,TGTGCCAGCAGCCACCGGACAGCAGAAGCTTTCTTT,CASSHRTAEAFF
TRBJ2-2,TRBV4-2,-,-,TGTGCCAGCAGCCAAGGGGCATCCGGGGAGCTGTTTTTT,CASSQGASGELFF
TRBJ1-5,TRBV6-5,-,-,TGTGCCAGCAGCCCGGGTTCGGGAGGGTATCAGCCCCAGCATTTT,CASSPGSGGYQPQHF
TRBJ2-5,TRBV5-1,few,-,TGCGCCAGCAGCTTGGGGGAGAGAGAGACCCAGTACTTC,CASSLGERETQYF
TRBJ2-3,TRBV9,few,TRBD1,TGTGCCAGCAGCGTTCAGGGGGCGGAAGATACGCAGTATTTT,CASSVQGAEDTQYF
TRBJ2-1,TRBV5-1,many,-,TGCGCCAGCAGCTTCTCCTCTACCCCGGTCGGGGGTGAGCAGTTCTTC,CASSFSSTPVGGEQFF
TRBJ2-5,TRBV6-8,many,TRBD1,TGTGCCAGCACCGGACAGGGGGATCAAGAGACCCAGTACTTC,CASTGQGDQETQYF
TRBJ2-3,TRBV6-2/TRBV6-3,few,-,TGTGCCAGCGATGGAGGGGATGCTAGCACAGATACGCAGTATTTT,CASDGGDASTDTQYF
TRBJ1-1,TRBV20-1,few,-,TGCAGTGCTCCTGTTGGGGGCCCTGACACTGAAGCTTTCTTT,CSAPVGGPDTEAFF
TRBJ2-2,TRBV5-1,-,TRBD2,TGCGCCAGCAGCTTGGATCCTAGCGGGAACACCGGGGAGCTGTTTTTT,CASSLDPSGNTGELFF
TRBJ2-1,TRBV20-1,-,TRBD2,TGCAGTGCCGTAGTAGCGGGGGGGCCTGGAATAATTGCCTACAATGAGCAGTTCTTC,CSAVVAGGPGIIAYNEQFF
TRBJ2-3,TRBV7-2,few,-,TGTGCCAGCAGCAAAGGGAGAGAGGGTTCGGGTACGCAGTATTTT,CASSKGREGSGTQYF
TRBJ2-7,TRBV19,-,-,TGTGCCAGTAGTACCAGGGTGGGATACGAGCAGTACTTC,CASSTRVGYEQYF
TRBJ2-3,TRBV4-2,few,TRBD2,TGTGCCAGCAGCCAATCCCGGTCCAGCGGGGGGGCAAATACGCAGTATTTT,CASSQSRSSGGANTQYF
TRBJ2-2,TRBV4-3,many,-,TGCGCCAGCAGCCGGGGCTATACCGGGGAGCTGTTTTTT,CASSRGYTGELFF
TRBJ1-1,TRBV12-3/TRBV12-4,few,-,TGTGCCAGCAGACCGGACGGGCGGAACACTGAAGCTTTCTTT,CASRPDGRNTEAFF
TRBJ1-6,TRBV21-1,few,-,TGTGCCAGCAGCCCCAGTGGGCCTTACGAGGAACACTCCTATAATTCACCCCTCCACTTT,CASSPSGPYEEHSYNSPLHF
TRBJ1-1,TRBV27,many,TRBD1,TGTGCCAGCAGTTTTGAGGGACAGGGTCACACTGAAGCTTTCTTT,CASSFEGQGHTEAFF
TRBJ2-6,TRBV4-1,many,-,TGCGCCAGCAGCCACCGGGCTGGGGCCAACGTCCTGACTTTC,CASSHRAGANVLTF
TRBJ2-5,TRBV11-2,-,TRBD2,TGTGCCAGCAGCCGCGGGACTAGCATCCAAGAGACCCAGTACTTC,CASSRGTSIQETQYF
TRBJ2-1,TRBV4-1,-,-,TGCGCCAGCAGCCAAGCATGGGGACAGGTCCTAGCGGGGACCGACTCCTACAATGAGCAGTTCTTC,CASSQAWGQVLAGTDSYNEQFF
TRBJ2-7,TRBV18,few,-,TGTGCCAGCTCACCAGAGTACAGCGTCCGCGAGCAGTACTTC,CASSPEYSVREQYF
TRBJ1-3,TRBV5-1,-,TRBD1,TGCGCCAGCAGCCTCGGACAGGGGGCAGGAGGCTCTGGAAACACCATATATTTT,CASSLGQGAGGSGNTIYF
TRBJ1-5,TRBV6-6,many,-,TGTGGGGCCGCGGTGGGAGGTCAGCCCCAGCATTTT,CGAAVGGQPQHF
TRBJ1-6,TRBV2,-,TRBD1,TGTGCCAGCAGTGACAAACAGGGGGAAAATTCACCCCTCCACTTT,CASSDKQGENSPLHF